There are many counts of the clone carrying this T cell receptor beta chain. The antigen is unknown. One junction end does not reproduce the germline sequence, and a read error may be involved. MiXCR, run by TCRdb on the multiplex PCR reads, gives a single entry per CDR3 protein. The table shows roughly 70,000 distinct CDR3 sequences, with approximately 40% occurring only once. The data stem from a study of breast tumors, draining lymph nodes, adjacent tissues. Germline-derived CDR1 and CDR2 are MNHNY and SVGAGI (reference sequence). The CDR3 is 12 amino acids. Study-wide results and caveats: Tumor T cell lymph node origin was a supported hypothesis, not proven. Tumor TCR diversity was below lymph nodes but above nontumor tissue.

The chain recombines TRBV6-6 with TRBJ2-1; D tentatively fits TRBD1 or TRBD2 (5 bases each). This receptor was taken from a female donor with breast cancer. Some clones in this sample may be carry-over from other donors' samples. Sequences were obtained from breast tumor tissue. DNA of the CDR3: TGTGCCAGCAGTTTCAGGGACGTTTCCGAGTACTTC. Its protein is CASSFRDVSEYF.